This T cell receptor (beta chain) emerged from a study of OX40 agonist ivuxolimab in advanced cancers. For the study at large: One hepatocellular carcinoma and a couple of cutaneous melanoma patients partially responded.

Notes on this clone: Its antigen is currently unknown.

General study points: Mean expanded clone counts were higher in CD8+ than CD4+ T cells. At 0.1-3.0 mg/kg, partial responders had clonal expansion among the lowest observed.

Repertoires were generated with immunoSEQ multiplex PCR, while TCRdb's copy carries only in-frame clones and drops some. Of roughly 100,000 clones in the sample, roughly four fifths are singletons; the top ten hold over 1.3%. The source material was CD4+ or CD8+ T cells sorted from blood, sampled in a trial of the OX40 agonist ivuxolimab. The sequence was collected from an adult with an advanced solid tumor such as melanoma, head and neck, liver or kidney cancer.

This CDR3 reads CAISDRDRGNEKLFF. CDR3 nucleotide sequence: TGTGCCATCAGTGACCGGGACAGGGGTAATGAAAAACTGTTTTTT. The chain joins TRBV10-3 to TRBJ1-4; 10 bases agree with TRBD1. The CDR3 is made up of 15 amino acids. J lost 4 bases, V lost 3 bases, and 2 bases had no gene match. In germline, CDR1 is ENHRY, CDR2 SYGVKD.